These 32 T cell receptor beta chains were sequenced from one sample in a study of response to subunit inactivated influenza vaccine. Via MiXCR, TCRdb re-called the RT-PCR reads, giving one row per CDR3 protein. The table lists approximately 170,000 distinct CDR3 sequences, approximately 14% of them singletons. This specimen consisted of CD8+ T cells sorted from PBMCs, obtained approximately 5 days after vaccination. The receptors originated from a man aged 50-60 years who received an inactivated influenza vaccine.

This clonotype has more than one count but fewer than ten. The chain combines TRBV5-5 with TRBJ2-1; D not resolved. The CDR3 loop spans 11 amino acids. The germline V gene encodes CDR1 SGHKS and CDR2 YYEKEE (reference sequence). The V end was cut by 5 bases, the J end by 9 bases, with 9 bases between. The CDR3 DNA reads as TGTGCCAGCAGTAAGAGTAGTGAGCAGTTCTTC. Protein: CASSKSSEQFF.

This clonotype was recorded at least ten times. V usage is TRBV29-1 and J usage is TRBJ2-5; the D gene is possibly TRBD1 (5 bases). Germline CDR1 reads SQVTM; CDR2 reads ANQGSEA. The germline V and J ends were trimmed by 3 bases and 4 bases, with 9 bases remaining between them. CDR3 size: 12 residues. The CDR3 sequence: CSVDLTVETQYF. The CDR3 bases are TGCAGCGTTGATCTGACAGTAGAGACCCAGTACTTC.

The chain couples TRBV7-2 to TRBJ2-7; perhaps D is TRBD1 or TRBD2 (6 bases each). From germline, CDR1 is SGHTA and CDR2 FQGNSA. V was clipped by 5 bases and J by 3 bases, with 14 bases between them. This CDR3 contains 14 residues. The CDR3: CASSPLGGFYEQYF. CDR3 sequence (DNA): TGTGCCAGCAGCCCCCTAGGGGGGTTCTACGAGCAGTACTTC.

The J gene is TRBJ2-1, the V gene TRBV4-2, with D possibly called TRBD1 or TRBD2 (6 bases each). The CDR3 runs 16 residues. Per germline, CDR1 LGHNA and CDR2 YNFKEQ. The V end was cut by 4 bases, the J end by 2 bases, with 15 bases between. The CDR3 region has the DNA TGTGCCAGCAGCCCACACAGGGACTCCCCCTACAATGAGCAGTTCTTC. It is translated as CASSPHRDSPYNEQFF.

CDR3 DNA: TGTGCCAGCAGCTTCATGTTGCAAGAGACCCAGTACTTC. Translated: CASSFMLQETQYF. The chain is built from TRBV5-6 and TRBJ2-5; D uncertain. This CDR3 spans 13 amino acids. Germline V gene sequence: CDR1 SGHDT, CDR2 YYEEEE. The germline V and J ends were trimmed by 2 bases and 2 bases, with 7 bases remaining between them.

Notes on this clonotype: A much more abundant neighbour one base away suggests this may be a read error. J is TRBJ2-1 and V is TRBV14, with 9 positions matching TRBD2. The CDR3 is 19 amino acids. Germline lookup yields CDR1 SGHDN and CDR2 FVKESK. V gave up 2 bases and J gave up 4 bases; unmatched junction bases: 15. The CDR3 DNA is TGTGCCAGCAGCCAATCCCCTAGCGGGAACCTATATTTTTACAATGAGCAGTTCTTC. Amino acids: CASSQSPSGNLYFYNEQFF.

The V gene is TRBV4-1, the J gene TRBJ1-2, with 7 positions matching TRBD1. CDR3 size: 15 residues. The J segment lost 0 bases and the V segment lost 5 bases, leaving 6 bases of the junction unmatched. Per the germline V gene, CDR1 is MGHRA and CDR2 is YSYEKL. The CDR3 reads CASSFRDSANYGYTF. The CDR3 DNA follows: TGCGCCAGCAGCTTCCGGGACAGCGCTAACTATGGCTACACCTTC.

The chain has TRBV6-1 and TRBJ2-1; TRBD2 matches 7 bases. V lost 6 bases to trimming and J lost 7 bases; unmatched junction nucleotides: 12. Looked up from germline, CDR1 is MNHNS and CDR2 is SASEGT. This CDR3 has 15 residues. This CDR3 reads CASSVGLEVQNEQFF. The CDR3, as DNA: TGTGCCAGCAGCGTAGGACTAGAAGTTCAGAATGAGCAGTTCTTC.

The J gene is TRBJ2-7, the V gene TRBV9, with 12 bases that match TRBD2. CDR3 length: 15 amino acids. The junction had 5 bases not matched to a gene; V was cut back by 2 bases and J by 5 bases. Germline CDR1 is SGDLS and CDR2 is YYNGEE. CDR3 sequence (DNA): TGTGCCAGCAGCGTCACTAGCGGGAGGATCCACGAGCAGTACTTC. It codes for CASSVTSGRIHEQYF.

This clonotype was picked up many times. The chain carries TRBV29-1 and TRBJ2-5; 15 nucleotides match TRBD2. The CDR3 has 23 residues. V shed 1 base and J 5 bases; nucleotides not matched to a gene: 26. Germline CDR1 and CDR2: SQVTM and ANQGSEA. CDR3 region: CSVEAPVVRDRWTSGRALETQYF. The CDR3, as DNA: TGCAGCGTTGAAGCCCCTGTCGTAAGGGATCGGTGGACTAGCGGGAGGGCCTTGGAGACCCAGTACTTC.

A few counts support this clonotype. The rearrangement links TRBV12-3 or TRBV12-4 to TRBJ2-3, with TRBD2 matching 8 bases. The V gene end was trimmed by 6 bases and the J gene end by 4 bases; junction bases not matched to a gene: 9. The CDR3 consists of 15 residues. DNA for the CDR3: TGTGCCAGCAGCTGGCTAGCGGGCACGTCAGATACGCAGTATTTT. Its protein product is CASSWLAGTSDTQYF.

The gene calls are TRBV7-9 and TRBJ2-7, with 8 positions matching TRBD1. The CDR3 totals 12 residues. Trimming cost V 1 base and J 12 bases; bases outside gene matches: 5. The germline CDR1 and CDR2 sequences are SEHNR and FQNEAQ (reference sequence). CDR3: CASSLVGQGPYF. The CDR3 nucleotides read TGTGCCAGCAGCTTAGTTGGACAGGGACCGTACTTC.

The table lists this clonotype with a few counts. This chain links TRBV10-3 with TRBJ2-3; no definite D call. V gave up 4 bases and J gave up 3 bases, with 5 bases separating them. This CDR3 is built from 12 residues. Germline CDR1 ENHRY, CDR2 SYGVKD. The CDR3 loop reads CAISGETDTQYF. As DNA, the CDR3 is TGTGCCATCAGTGGCGAGACAGATACGCAGTATTTT.

This clonotype occurred a few times. The chain has TRBV7-9 and TRBJ2-7, with a weak D call TRBD1 (6 bases). With 8 bases removed from V and 2 bases from J, the gap between germline ends came to 13 bases. The CDR3 contains 13 residues. Germline V CDR1 and CDR2: SEHNR, FQNEAQ (reference sequence). As DNA, the CDR3 is TGTGCCAGCGCCGCAGGGGCCACCTACGAGCAGTACTTC. Protein sequence: CASAAGATYEQYF.

This clonotype was seen only a few times. The CDR3 bases are TGTGCCAGCATGGGGCCGCGACAGGGATCCTACGAGCAGTACTTC. Encoded protein: CASMGPRQGSYEQYF. This sequence joins TRBV7-9 and TRBJ2-7; TRBD1 agrees at 7 bases. From germline, CDR1 is SEHNR and CDR2 FQNEAQ (reference sequence). The CDR3 totals 15 residues. V gave up 7 bases and J gave up 1 base; unmatched junction bases: 10.

This chain uses TRBV5-5 with TRBJ2-7; D tentatively fits TRBD1 or TRBD2 (5 bases each). Trimming removed 3 bases at V and 2 bases at J, with 12 bases between. Germline V gene lookup returns CDR1 SGHKS and CDR2 YYEKEE (reference sequence). The CDR3 is made up of 14 amino acids. The CDR3 DNA reads as TGTGCCAGCAGCTCGGGGCCAGATACCTACGAGCAGTACTTC. It translates to CASSSGPDTYEQYF.

This clonotype appeared a few times. Mismatch with germline at one junction end may stem from a read error. The chain couples TRBV4-3 to TRBJ1-1; D remains ambiguous. The germline CDR1 and CDR2 sequences are LGHNA and YSLEER. The CDR3 covers 14 residues. The CDR3 coding sequence is TGCGCCAGCAGCCAAGATATCGGCGATCCTGACGCTTTCTTT. Amino acids: CASSQDIGDPDAFF.

With regard to this clonotype: The junction departs from germline at one end; a sequencing error may be responsible. The chain is built from TRBV20-1 and TRBJ1-1; D is uncertain. The CDR3 has 16 amino acids. The germline CDR1 and CDR2 sequences are DFQATT and SNEGSKA (reference sequence). As DNA, the CDR3 is TGCTGTGCTAGACCAGCCCTTGGGAAGTGGAACACTGAAGCTTTCTTT. This translates into CCARPALGKWNTEAFF.

The chain links TRBV7-2 to TRBJ2-7; 7 positions match TRBD2. The length of the CDR3 is 15 residues. J was trimmed by 7 bases and V by 0 bases; bases with no gene match: 9. Per germline, CDR1 SGHTA and CDR2 FQGNSA. The CDR3 protein is CASSLAVAGAGEQYF. CDR3 DNA: TGTGCCAGCAGCTTAGCGGTGGCGGGAGCGGGAGAGCAGTACTTC.

The rearrangement joins TRBV12-3 or TRBV12-4 to TRBJ1-6, with a tentative D call TRBD1 (5 bases). V shed 7 bases and J shed 4 bases, with 17 bases lying between them. The CDR3 has 16 amino acids. CDR3 in amino acids: CASISEEGRYNSPLHF. The CDR3 DNA sequence: TGTGCCAGCATCTCAGAAGAGGGGCGGTATAATTCACCCCTCCACTTT.

This clonotype was picked up a small number of times. The rearrangement joins TRBV7-6 to TRBJ2-7, with D hard to call. V lost 5 bases and J 3 bases, leaving 14 bases between the germline ends. The CDR3 runs to 14 residues. Germline V lookup: CDR1 SGHVS, CDR2 FNYEAQ. CDR3 DNA sequence: TGTGCCAGCAGCCCACAATTCGGTAGCTACGAGCAGTACTTC. Translating it yields CASSPQFGSYEQYF.

The chain combines TRBV15 with TRBJ1-1; 9 nucleotides match TRBD1. V was clipped by 0 bases and J by 2 bases; unmatched bases: 4. CDR3 length equals 16 residues. Per the germline V gene, CDR1 is LNHNV and CDR2 is YYDKDF (reference sequence). The CDR3: CATSRERGQGNTEAFF. CDR3 nucleotide sequence: TGTGCCACCAGCAGAGAGCGGGGACAGGGCAACACTGAAGCTTTCTTT.

This clonotype occurred many times. The chain links TRBV20-1 to TRBJ2-3; D remains ambiguous. V lost 0 bases to trimming and J lost 3 bases, with 4 bases between them. From germline, CDR1 is DFQATT and CDR2 SNEGSKA (reference sequence). There are 12 residues in the CDR3. The CDR3 here is CSARDITDTQYF. CDR3 nucleotides: TGCAGTGCTAGAGATATAACAGATACGCAGTATTTT.

The chain has TRBV3-1 and TRBJ2-1; D is possibly TRBD1 or TRBD2 (5 bases each). From germline, CDR1 is LGHDT and CDR2 YNNKEL (reference sequence). The CDR3 contains 12 residues. The germline V and J ends were trimmed by 3 bases and 7 bases, with 7 bases remaining between them. The CDR3 DNA sequence: TGTGCCAGCAGCCAGGGGGTAAATGAGCAGTTCTTC. It is translated as CASSQGVNEQFF.

This rearrangement joins TRBV6-5 to TRBJ2-2; D call uncertain. The germline V gene has CDR1 MNHEY and CDR2 SVGAGI. Trimming stripped 0 bases from V and 7 bases from J, with 9 bases between. The CDR3 covers 14 residues. The DNA of the CDR3 is TGTGCCAGCAGTTACTCGAGCCAGAGCGGGGAGCTGTTTTTT. Encoded protein: CASSYSSQSGELFF.

This clonotype was counted ten times or more. The chain has TRBV29-1 and TRBJ2-3; possible D gene TRBD2, 5 bases. V lost 4 bases, J lost 8 bases, and 16 bases lay in between. The germline V gene encodes CDR1 SQVTM and CDR2 ANQGSEA. The CDR3 is made up of 13 amino acids. CDR3 in DNA: TGCAGCGTTGGGATGGACTCACTGGGTACGCAGTATTTT. Its protein product is CSVGMDSLGTQYF.

There are many counts of this clonotype. The J gene is TRBJ2-1, the V gene TRBV6-5; TRBD2 matches 7 bases. V was clipped by 1 base and J by 3 bases; unmatched bases: 3. Per germline, CDR1 MNHEY and CDR2 SVGAGI. The CDR3 spans 15 residues. The CDR3 sequence is CASSYLRGVYNEQFF. In nucleotides, the CDR3 is TGTGCCAGCAGTTACTTACGGGGGGTCTACAATGAGCAGTTCTTC.

The chain employs TRBV5-1 and TRBJ1-1; 9 bases line up with TRBD1. The germline CDR1 and CDR2 sequences are SGHRS and YFSETQ. V gave up 0 bases and J gave up 5 bases; unmatched junction bases: 8. The CDR3 has 16 residues. The CDR3 sequence: CASSLVGTGGETEAFF. CDR3 DNA: TGCGCCAGCAGCTTGGTGGGTACAGGGGGCGAAACTGAAGCTTTCTTT.

The chain joins TRBV6-5 to TRBJ1-1; 8 bases align to TRBD1. CDR3 size: 16 residues. Germline lookup yields CDR1 MNHEY and CDR2 SVGAGI. J gave up 0 bases and V 2 bases, and 5 bases lay outside the gene matches. CDR3 nucleotides: TGTGCCAGCAGTTACCGACAGGGGCCTATGAACACTGAAGCTTTCTTT. Its protein is CASSYRQGPMNTEAFF.

A few counts support this clonotype. This chain links TRBV6-1 with TRBJ2-7; D is undetermined. In germline, CDR1 is MNHNS, CDR2 SASEGT. V lost 6 bases to trimming and J lost 0 bases, with 9 bases between them. The CDR3 is 13 amino acids. In nucleotides, the CDR3 is TGTGCCAGCAGGCGCCTCCTCTCCTACGAGCAGTACTTC. Translated: CASRRLLSYEQYF.

This clonotype was detected only a few times. The J gene is TRBJ2-5, the V gene TRBV6-1; D is perhaps TRBD1 (6 bases). The V end lost 6 bases, the J end lost 4 bases, and 18 bases lay between the germline ends. The germline V gene encodes CDR1 MNHNS and CDR2 SASEGT. CDR3 length equals 15 residues. The CDR3 sequence: CASSSYGTSPETQYF. CDR3 DNA: TGTGCCAGCAGCTCCTATGGGACATCGCCAGAGACCCAGTACTTC.

This clonotype was observed a few times. The chain combines TRBV10-2 with TRBJ2-3; D is unclear. The ends were cut back, 9 bases at V and 1 base at J, with 17 bases in the middle. The CDR3 consists of 15 residues. CDR1 WSHSY and CDR2 SAAADI come from the germline V gene. The CDR3 DNA reads TGCGCCAGTACGCCCCAAGCGAGTCGCACAGATACGCAGTATTTT. Amino acids: CASTPQASRTDTQYF.